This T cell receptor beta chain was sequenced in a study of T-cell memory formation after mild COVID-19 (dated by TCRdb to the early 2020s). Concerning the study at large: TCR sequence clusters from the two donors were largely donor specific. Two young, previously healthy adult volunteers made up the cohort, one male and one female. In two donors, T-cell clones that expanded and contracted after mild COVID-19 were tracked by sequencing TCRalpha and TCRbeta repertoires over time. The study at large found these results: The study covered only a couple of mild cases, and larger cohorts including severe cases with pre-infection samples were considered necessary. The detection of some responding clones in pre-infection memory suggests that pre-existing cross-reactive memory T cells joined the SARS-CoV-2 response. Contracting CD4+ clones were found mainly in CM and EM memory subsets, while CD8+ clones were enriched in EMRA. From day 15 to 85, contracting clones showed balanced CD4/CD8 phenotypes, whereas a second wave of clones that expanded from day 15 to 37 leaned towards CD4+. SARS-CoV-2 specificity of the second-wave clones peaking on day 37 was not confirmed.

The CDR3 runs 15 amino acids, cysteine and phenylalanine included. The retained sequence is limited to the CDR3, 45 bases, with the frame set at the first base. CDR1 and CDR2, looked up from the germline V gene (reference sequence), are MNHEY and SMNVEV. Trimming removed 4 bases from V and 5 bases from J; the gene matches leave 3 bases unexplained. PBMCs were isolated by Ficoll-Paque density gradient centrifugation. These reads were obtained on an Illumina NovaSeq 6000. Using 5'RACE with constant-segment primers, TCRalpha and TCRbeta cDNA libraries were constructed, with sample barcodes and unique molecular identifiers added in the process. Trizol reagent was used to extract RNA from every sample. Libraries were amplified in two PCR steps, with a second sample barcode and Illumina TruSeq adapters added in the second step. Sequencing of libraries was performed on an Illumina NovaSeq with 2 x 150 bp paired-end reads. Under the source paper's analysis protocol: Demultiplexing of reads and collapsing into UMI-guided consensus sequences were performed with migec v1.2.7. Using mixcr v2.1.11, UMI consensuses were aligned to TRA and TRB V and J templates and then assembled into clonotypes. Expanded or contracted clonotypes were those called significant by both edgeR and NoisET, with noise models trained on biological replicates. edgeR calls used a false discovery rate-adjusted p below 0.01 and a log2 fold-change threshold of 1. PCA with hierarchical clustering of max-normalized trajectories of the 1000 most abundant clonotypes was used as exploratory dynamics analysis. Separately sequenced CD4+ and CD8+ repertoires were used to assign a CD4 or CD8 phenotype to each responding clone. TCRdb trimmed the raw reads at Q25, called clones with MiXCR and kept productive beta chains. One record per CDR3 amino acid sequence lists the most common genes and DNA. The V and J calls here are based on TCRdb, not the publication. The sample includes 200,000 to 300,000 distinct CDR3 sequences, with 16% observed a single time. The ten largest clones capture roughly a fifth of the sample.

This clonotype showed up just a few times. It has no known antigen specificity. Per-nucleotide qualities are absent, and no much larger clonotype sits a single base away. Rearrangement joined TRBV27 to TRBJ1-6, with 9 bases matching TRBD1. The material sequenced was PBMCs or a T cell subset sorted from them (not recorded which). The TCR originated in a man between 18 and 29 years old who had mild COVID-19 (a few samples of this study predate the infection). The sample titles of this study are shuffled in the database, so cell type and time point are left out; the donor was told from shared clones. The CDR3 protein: CASSSGTGNNSPLHF. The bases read TGTGCCAGCAGTTCCGGGACAGGGAATAATTCACCCCTCCACTTT.